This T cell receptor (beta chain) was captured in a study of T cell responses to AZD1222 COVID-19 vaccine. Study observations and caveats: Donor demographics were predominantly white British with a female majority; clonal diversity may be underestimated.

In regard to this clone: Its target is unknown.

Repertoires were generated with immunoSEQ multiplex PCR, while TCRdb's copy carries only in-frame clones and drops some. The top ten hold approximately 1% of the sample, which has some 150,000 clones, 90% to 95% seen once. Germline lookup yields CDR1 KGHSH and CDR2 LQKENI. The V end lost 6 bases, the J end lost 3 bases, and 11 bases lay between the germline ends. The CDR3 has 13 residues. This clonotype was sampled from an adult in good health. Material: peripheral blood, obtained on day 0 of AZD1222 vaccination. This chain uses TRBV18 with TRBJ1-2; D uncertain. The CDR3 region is CASSPSGDYGYTF. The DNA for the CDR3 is TGTGCCAGCTCTCCCTCGGGAGACTATGGCTACACCTTC.